One sample yielded the 26 T cell receptor beta chains listed below, sequenced in a study of blood T cells in healthy people across ages. A second PCR of about 6 to 11 cycles used a sample-barcoded 5' primer and a J-beta primer mix. MiXCR, applied by TCRdb to the 5' RACE reads, yields one record per CDR3 protein. The sample holds 1.5 million to 2 million distinct CDR3 sequences, 49% seen once. Sequencing used blood. The receptors stem from a woman in her thirties or forties in good health.

The chain employs TRBV5-1 and TRBJ2-7, with a weak D call TRBD2 (5 bases). With the DNA end fitting TRBJ2-5 better, the J assignment may be wrong. The CDR3 length is 16 residues. CDR1 and CDR2 (germline): SGHRS, YFSETQ. In DNA form, the CDR3 reads TGCGCCAGCAGCTTGAACGGGGAAGTACAGATAGAGACCCAGTACTTC. Translating it yields CASSLNGEVQIETQYF.

In its sample, this clonotype was seen once. The V call is TRBV24-1, the J call TRBJ2-2; 8 positions match TRBD1. This CDR3 region has 15 residues. Germline CDR1 KGHDR, CDR2 SFDVKD. The V and J ends lost 5 bases and 7 bases, in that order; junction bases with no gene match: 8. The CDR3 DNA is TGTGCCACCAGTGCTCCGGGACAGGAAATCGGGGAGCTGTTTTTT. Translation: CATSAPGQEIGELFF.

This clonotype was counted a few times. The V gene is TRBV7-2, the J gene TRBJ2-3; no clear D gene. Trimming removed 1 base from V and 2 bases from J, with 16 bases in between. This CDR3 is built from 17 residues. The germline CDR1 and CDR2 sequences are SGHTA and FQGNSA. CDR3 loop: CASSLERVVQYTDTQYF. In DNA, the CDR3 is TGTGCCAGCAGCTTAGAAAGGGTGGTCCAGTACACAGATACGCAGTATTTT.

V is TRBV5-1 and J is TRBJ2-5; 12 bases are shared with TRBD2. J lost 11 bases, V lost 4 bases, and 15 bases had no gene match. This CDR3 contains 16 residues. Germline V gene sequence: CDR1 SGHRS, CDR2 YFSETQ. The CDR3 DNA reads TGCGCCAGCAGCACCGGACTAGCGGGGAAAAGTCGGAAGCAGTACTTC. This encodes CASSTGLAGKSRKQYF.

This clonotype was counted only a few times. V gene TRBV24-1 combines with J gene TRBJ2-1, with TRBD2 matching over 15 bases. The CDR3 sequence is 22 residues long. CDR1 is KGHDR, CDR2 SFDVKD, per germline. V was clipped by 3 bases and J by 0 bases; unmatched bases: 14. CDR3 DNA: TGTGCCACCAGTGATCCCAGCTCCGGGACTAGCGGGGGGCAGAGCTCCTACAATGAGCAGTTCTTC. Protein product: CATSDPSSGTSGGQSSYNEQFF.

This clonotype was detected once. The chain recombines TRBV7-2 with TRBJ2-1, with 10 bases aligning to TRBD2. The CDR3 covers 17 residues. V dropped 2 bases and J dropped 7; count of bases not matched to a gene: 11. Germline values: CDR1 SGHTA, CDR2 FQGNSA. CDR3 sequence reads: CASSLRLGSGGWNEQFF. The DNA of the CDR3 is TGTGCCAGCAGCTTAAGGCTCGGTAGCGGGGGGTGGAATGAGCAGTTCTTC.

J is TRBJ1-2 and V is TRBV27, with a possible D match to TRBD1 (5 bases). Germline V gives CDR1 MNHEY, CDR2 SMNVEV (reference sequence). Trimming took off 8 bases at V and 8 bases at J, with 21 bases between the two ends. CDR3 length: 14 residues. The CDR3 here is CASRFWRGKRGYTF. CDR3 sequence (DNA): TGTGCCAGCCGATTTTGGCGGGGGAAGAGGGGCTACACCTTC.

This chain uses TRBV25-1 with TRBJ2-7; tentative D call: TRBD1 (5 bases). The ends were cut back, 2 bases at V and 3 bases at J, with 17 bases in the middle. Germline-derived CDR1 and CDR2 are MGHDK and SYGVNS. The CDR3 is 16 residues long. CDR3 nucleotides: TGTGCCAGCAGTGAAGGGCAGGGCGTGGGAATCTACGAGCAGTACTTC. Its protein product is CASSEGQGVGIYEQYF.

This clonotype has just a few counts. The chain carries TRBV20-1 and TRBJ2-7, with 10 bases fitting TRBD1. Germline V CDR1 and CDR2: DFQATT, SNEGSKA (reference sequence). CDR3 length: 15 residues. Trimming cost V 5 bases and J 0 bases; bases outside gene matches: 7. The CDR3 sequence is CSAFADRGFSYEQYF. CDR3 DNA: TGCAGTGCTTTCGCGGACAGGGGGTTCTCCTACGAGCAGTACTTC.

CDR3 sequence: CASTSLAGPYNEQFF. The CDR3 region has the DNA TGTGCCAGCACGTCCTTAGCGGGGCCCTACAATGAGCAGTTCTTC. This sequence joins TRBV7-9 and TRBJ2-1; TRBD2 agrees at 8 bases. The junction had 7 bases not matched to a gene; V was cut back by 7 bases and J by 2 bases. CDR1 and CDR2 (germline): SEHNR, FQNEAQ (reference sequence). This CDR3 comprises 15 residues.

The chain joins TRBV7-9 to TRBJ2-7, with 8 bases matching TRBD2. The junction had 21 bases not matched to a gene; V was cut back by 7 bases and J by 4 bases. Germline lookup yields CDR1 SEHNR and CDR2 FQNEAQ (reference sequence). This CDR3 contains 18 residues. CDR3 DNA sequence: TGTGCCAGCAAAAAGCTGACCCAAACCGCGGGGGGCGAATACGAGCAGTACTTC. It codes for CASKKLTQTAGGEYEQYF.

This clonotype has just a few counts. The V call is TRBV27, the J call TRBJ2-4; D could derive from TRBD1 or TRBD2 (5 bases each). The better agreement between TRBJ2-5 and the DNA end casts doubt on the J call. The CDR3 spans 15 residues. The germline V gene has CDR1 MNHEY and CDR2 SMNVEV (reference sequence). The CDR3 loop reads CASSLVWGWQETQYF. The DNA for the CDR3 is TGTGCCAGCAGTTTAGTATGGGGGTGGCAAGAGACCCAGTACTTC.

This clonotype was seen ten or more times. The V gene is TRBV5-5, the J gene TRBJ2-5; TRBD1 is a possible D gene (6 bases). V dropped 0 bases and J dropped 1 base, with 13 bases sitting between them. The CDR3 consists of 16 residues. Germline loops: CDR1 SGHKS, CDR2 YYEKEE (reference sequence). CDR3 in amino acids: CASSLVQGRAQETQYF. The DNA for the CDR3 is TGTGCCAGCAGCTTGGTACAGGGAAGGGCCCAAGAGACCCAGTACTTC. Looking up the rest from reference TRBV5-5 and TRBJ2-5 gives the full variable domain: DAGVTQSPTHLIKTRGQQVTLRCSPISGHKSVSWYQQVLGQGPQFIFQYYEKEERGRGNFPDRFSARQFPNYSSELNVNALLLGDSALYLCASSLVQGRAQETQYFGPGTRLLVL.

The V and J genes are TRBV7-9 and TRBJ2-1; 10 bases are a match to TRBD2. Germline V gene data show CDR1 as SEHNR and CDR2 as FQNEAQ (reference sequence). The CDR3 spans 16 residues. The trim removed 6 bases at V and 5 bases at J, leaving 10 bases unmatched. CDR3 nucleotide sequence: TGTGCCAGCAGATTGTTAGCGGGGGGCCCCCACAATGAGCAGTTCTTC. The encoded protein is CASRLLAGGPHNEQFF.

This clonotype was detected a few times. The chain uses TRBV7-9 and TRBJ2-3; D call uncertain. This CDR3 is built from 12 residues. CDR1 SEHNR and CDR2 FQNEAQ come from the germline V gene (reference sequence). CDR3 bases: TGTTCGAATAGCAGAAGCACAGATACGCAGTATTTT. It codes for CSNSRSTDTQYF. The complete variable domain, with remaining parts taken from reference TRBV7-9 and TRBJ2-3, reads DTGVSQNPRHKITKRGQNVTFRCDPISEHNRLYWYRQTLGQGPEFLTYFQNEAQLEKSRLLSDRFSAERPKGSFSTLEIQRTEQGDSAMYLCSNSRSTDTQYFGPGTRLTVL.

The chain recombines TRBV6-5 with TRBJ2-5, with TRBD1 matching over 9 bases. Trimming took 10 bases from V and 11 from J; bases not matched to a gene: 17. CDR3 length: 14 residues. Germline loops: CDR1 MNHEY, CDR2 SVGAGI. The CDR3 loop reads CATYKDRGVGEQYF. The CDR3 coding sequence is TGTGCCACGTATAAGGACAGGGGAGTGGGGGAGCAGTACTTC.

The table lists this clonotype with a count of one. The V gene is TRBV27, the J gene TRBJ2-2; D gene ambiguous. The germline V and J ends were trimmed by 1 base and 7 bases, with 4 bases remaining between them. The CDR3 loop spans 12 amino acids. The germline gives CDR1 MNHEY, CDR2 SMNVEV (reference sequence). CDR3 sequence: CASSLYHGELFF. For the CDR3, the DNA is TGTGCCAGCAGTTTATATCACGGGGAGCTGTTTTTT.

This clonotype was seen only once. Here the CDR3 DNA reads TGTGCCAGCAGCGTAAAAGGGGGTGCTGAAGCTTTCTTT. Translation: CASSVKGGAEAFF. The V and J genes are TRBV7-3 and TRBJ1-1, with a tentative D call TRBD1 (6 bases). The CDR3 totals 13 residues. Trimming cost V 5 bases and J 6 bases, with 13 bases left between them. Germline loops: CDR1 SGHTA, CDR2 FQGTGA. The full variable domain, completed using reference TRBV7-3 and TRBJ1-1, is GAGVSQTPSNKVTEKGKYVELRCDPISGHTALYWYRQSLGQGPEFLIYFQGTGAADDSGLPNDRFFAVRPEGSVSTLKIQRTERGDSAVYLCASSVKGGAEAFFGQGTRLTVV.

This clonotype was counted a few times. The rearrangement links TRBV25-1 to TRBJ2-1; TRBD1 agrees at 9 bases. Germline loops: CDR1 MGHDK, CDR2 SYGVNS. The CDR3 is 15 residues long. Unmatched junction bases numbered 5, after V lost 2 bases and J lost 6 bases. The CDR3: CASSELGQGSNEQFF. Written as DNA, the CDR3 is TGTGCCAGCAGTGAACTCGGACAGGGGAGCAATGAGCAGTTCTTC.

This clonotype occurred a few times. V usage is TRBV28 and J usage is TRBJ2-5, with D uncertain. The germline gives CDR1 MDHEN, CDR2 SYDVKM. V was pared by 7 bases and J by 1 base, with 10 bases between. The CDR3 extends over 13 amino acids. CDR3 DNA sequence: TGTGCCAGCATTACCGGGTCCCAAGAGACCCAGTACTTC. Amino acid sequence: CASITGSQETQYF. Full variable domain (remainder filled in from reference TRBV28 and TRBJ2-5): DVKVTQSSRYLVKRTGEKVFLECVQDMDHENMFWYRQDPGLGLRLIYFSYDVKMKEKGDIPEGYSVSREKKERFSLILESASTNQTSMYLCASITGSQETQYFGPGTRLLVL.

This chain uses TRBV6-1 with TRBJ2-7; TRBD1 might be the D (5 bases). Germline V lookup: CDR1 MNHNS, CDR2 SASEGT. CDR3 length: 13 residues. V was clipped by 6 bases and J by 3 bases, with 12 bases between them. CDR3 sequence: CASSFRVLYEQYF. In nucleotides, the CDR3 is TGTGCCAGCAGCTTCAGGGTTCTCTACGAGCAGTACTTC.

This rearrangement joins TRBV5-8 to TRBJ2-6; D is undetermined. Trimming left V 4 bases short and J 15 bases short, with 14 bases between. The CDR3 loop spans 12 amino acids. Germline CDR1 reads SGHTS; CDR2 reads YDEGEE. CDR3 DNA sequence: TGTGCCAGCAGCCCATATGAAGGTGGCCTGACTTTC. It translates to CASSPYEGGLTF.

This chain uses TRBV6-1 with TRBJ2-5; 11 positions match TRBD2. The CDR3 is made up of 17 amino acids. Losses at the gene ends were 6 bases for V and 1 base for J; bases not matched to a gene: 10. Germline V CDR1 and CDR2: MNHNS, SASEGT. The CDR3, as DNA: TGTGCCAGCAGCTCCTTTCCGGGACTAGCGGTCCAAGAGACCCAGTACTTC. This gives the protein CASSSFPGLAVQETQYF.

The J gene is TRBJ1-2, the V gene TRBV11-2; 9 bases fit TRBD1. The CDR3 has 17 residues. The V and J ends lost 2 bases and 7 bases, in that order; junction bases with no gene match: 14. CDR1 is SGHAT and CDR2 is FQNNGV in the germline V gene. The CDR3 sequence is CASSLSDRDRDPTGYTF. Here the CDR3 DNA reads TGTGCCAGCAGCTTATCTGACCGGGACAGGGATCCGACTGGCTACACCTTC.

The chain couples TRBV2 to TRBJ1-2, with a tentative D call TRBD1 (6 bases). V shed 6 bases and J shed 4 bases, with 15 bases lying between them. Germline CDR1 SNHLY, CDR2 FYNNEI. This CDR3 has 14 amino acids. CDR3 region: CASRDRDLVYGYTF. Written as DNA, the CDR3 is TGTGCCAGCAGGGACAGAGACCTTGTCTATGGCTACACCTTC.

DNA of the CDR3: TGCGCCAGCAGCTTGGTCGGGGGGGTCTACAATGAGCAGTACTTC. As protein: CASSLVGGVYNEQYF. The chain joins TRBV5-1 to TRBJ2-7; 8 bases line up with TRBD2. The CDR3 totals 15 residues. Unmatched junction bases numbered 9, after V lost 0 bases and J lost 7 bases. The germline gives CDR1 SGHRS, CDR2 YFSETQ. Filled out from reference TRBV5-1 and TRBJ2-7, the complete variable domain reads KAGVTQTPRYLIKTRGQQVTLSCSPISGHRSVSWYQQTPGQGLQFLFEYFSETQRNKGNFPGRFSGRQFSNSRSEMNVSTLELGDSALYLCASSLVGGVYNEQYFGPGTRLTVT.